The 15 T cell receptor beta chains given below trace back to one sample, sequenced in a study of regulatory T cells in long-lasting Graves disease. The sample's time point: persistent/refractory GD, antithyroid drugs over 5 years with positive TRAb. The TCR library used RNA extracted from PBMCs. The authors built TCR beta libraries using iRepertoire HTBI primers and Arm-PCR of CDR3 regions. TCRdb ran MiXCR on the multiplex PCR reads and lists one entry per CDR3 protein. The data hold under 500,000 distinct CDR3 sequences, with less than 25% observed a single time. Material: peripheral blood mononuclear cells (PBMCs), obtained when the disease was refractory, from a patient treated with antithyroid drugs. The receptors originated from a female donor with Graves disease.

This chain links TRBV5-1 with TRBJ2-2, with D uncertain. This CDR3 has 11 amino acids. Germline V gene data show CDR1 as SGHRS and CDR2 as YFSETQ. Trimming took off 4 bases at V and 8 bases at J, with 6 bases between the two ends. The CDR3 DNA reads TGCGCCAGCAGCCCTGAGGGGGAGCTGTTTTTT. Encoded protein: CASSPEGELFF.

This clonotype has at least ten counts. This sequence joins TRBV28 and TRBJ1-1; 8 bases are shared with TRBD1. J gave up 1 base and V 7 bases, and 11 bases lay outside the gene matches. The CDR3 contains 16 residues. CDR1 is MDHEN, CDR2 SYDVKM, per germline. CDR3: CASKSLPGTGNTEAFF. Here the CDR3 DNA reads TGTGCCAGCAAATCCCTCCCCGGGACAGGGAACACTGAAGCTTTCTTT.

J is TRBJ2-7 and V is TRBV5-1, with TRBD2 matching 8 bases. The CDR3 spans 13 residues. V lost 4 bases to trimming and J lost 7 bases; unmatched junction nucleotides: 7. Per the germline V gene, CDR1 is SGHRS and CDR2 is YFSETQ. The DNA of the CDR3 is TGCGCCAGCAGCCGGGGGGGGGCGCGAGAGCAGTACTTC. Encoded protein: CASSRGGAREQYF.

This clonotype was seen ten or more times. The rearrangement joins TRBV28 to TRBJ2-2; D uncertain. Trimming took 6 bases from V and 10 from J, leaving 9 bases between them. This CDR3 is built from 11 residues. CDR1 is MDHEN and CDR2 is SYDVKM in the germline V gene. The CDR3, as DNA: TGTGCCAGCAGGGCATTTGCGGAGCTGTTTTTT. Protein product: CASRAFAELFF.

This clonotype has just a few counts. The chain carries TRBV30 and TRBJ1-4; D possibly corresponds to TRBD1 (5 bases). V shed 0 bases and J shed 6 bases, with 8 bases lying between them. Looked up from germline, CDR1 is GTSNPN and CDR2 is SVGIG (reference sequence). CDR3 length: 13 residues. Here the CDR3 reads CAWSVRGYEKLFF. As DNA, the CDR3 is TGTGCCTGGAGTGTGAGGGGATATGAAAAACTGTTTTTT.

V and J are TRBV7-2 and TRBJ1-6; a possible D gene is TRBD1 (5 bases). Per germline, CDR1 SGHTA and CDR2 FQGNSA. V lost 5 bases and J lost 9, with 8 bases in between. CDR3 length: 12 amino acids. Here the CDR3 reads CASSRDSSPLHF. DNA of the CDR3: TGTGCCAGCAGCCGTGACAGTTCACCCCTCCACTTT.

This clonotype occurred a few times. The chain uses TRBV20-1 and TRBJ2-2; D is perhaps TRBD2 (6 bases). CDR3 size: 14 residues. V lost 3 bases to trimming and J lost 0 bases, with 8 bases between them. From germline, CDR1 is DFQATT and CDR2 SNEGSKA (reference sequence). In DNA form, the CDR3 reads TGCAGTGCTAGTTGGGGGGCGAACACCGGGGAGCTGTTTTTT. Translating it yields CSASWGANTGELFF.

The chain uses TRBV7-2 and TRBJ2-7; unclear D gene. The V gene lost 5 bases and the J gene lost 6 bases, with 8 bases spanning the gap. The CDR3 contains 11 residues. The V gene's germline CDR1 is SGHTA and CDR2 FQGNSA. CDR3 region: CASSAGPEQYF. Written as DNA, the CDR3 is TGTGCCAGCAGCGCCGGTCCCGAGCAGTACTTC. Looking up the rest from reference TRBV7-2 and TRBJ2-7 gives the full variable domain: GAGVSQSPSNKVTEKGKDVELRCDPISGHTALYWYRQSLGQGLEFLIYFQGNSAPDKSGLPSDRFSAERTGGSVSTLTIQRTQQEDSAVYLCASSAGPEQYFGPGTRLTVT.

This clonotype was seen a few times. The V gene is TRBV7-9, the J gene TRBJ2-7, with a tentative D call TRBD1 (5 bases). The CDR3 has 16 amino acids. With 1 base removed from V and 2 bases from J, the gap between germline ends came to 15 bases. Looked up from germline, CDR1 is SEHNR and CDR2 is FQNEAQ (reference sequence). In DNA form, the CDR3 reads TGTGCCAGCAGCTTAGGGTCCAGGGCCCCCCCCTACGAGCAGTACTTC. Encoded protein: CASSLGSRAPPYEQYF. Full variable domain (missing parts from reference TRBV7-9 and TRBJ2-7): DTGVSQNPRHKITKRGQNVTFRCDPISEHNRLYWYRQTLGQGPEFLTYFQNEAQLEKSRLLSDRFSAERPKGSFSTLEIQRTEQGDSAMYLCASSLGSRAPPYEQYFGPGTRLTVT.

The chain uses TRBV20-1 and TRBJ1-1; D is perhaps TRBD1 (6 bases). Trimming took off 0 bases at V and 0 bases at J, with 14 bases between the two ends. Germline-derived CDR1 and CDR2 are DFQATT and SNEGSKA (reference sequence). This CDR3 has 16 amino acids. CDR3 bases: TGCAGTGCTAGAGATAACGGGGGACATCTGAACACTGAAGCTTTCTTT. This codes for CSARDNGGHLNTEAFF.

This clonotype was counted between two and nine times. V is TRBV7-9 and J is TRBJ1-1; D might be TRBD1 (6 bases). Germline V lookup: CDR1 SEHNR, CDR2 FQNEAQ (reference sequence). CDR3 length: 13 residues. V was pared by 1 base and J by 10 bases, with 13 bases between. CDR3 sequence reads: CASSLVGARGAFF. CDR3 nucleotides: TGTGCCAGCAGCTTAGTGGGGGCGCGGGGAGCTTTCTTT. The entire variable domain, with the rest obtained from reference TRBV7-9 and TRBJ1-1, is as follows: DTGVSQNPRHKITKRGQNVTFRCDPISEHNRLYWYRQTLGQGPEFLTYFQNEAQLEKSRLLSDRFSAERPKGSFSTLEIQRTEQGDSAMYLCASSLVGARGAFFGQGTRLTVV.

The DNA of the CDR3 is TGCAGCGTTGGGACTAGCGGGAGCCCTGCTGGGGAGCTGTTTTTT. As protein: CSVGTSGSPAGELFF. V usage is TRBV29-1 and J usage is TRBJ2-2, with 13 bases identical to TRBD2. Germline trimming cut 4 bases from V and 8 bases from J; bases unmatched to any gene: 7. The V gene's germline CDR1 is SQVTM and CDR2 ANQGSEA. The CDR3 runs to 15 residues.

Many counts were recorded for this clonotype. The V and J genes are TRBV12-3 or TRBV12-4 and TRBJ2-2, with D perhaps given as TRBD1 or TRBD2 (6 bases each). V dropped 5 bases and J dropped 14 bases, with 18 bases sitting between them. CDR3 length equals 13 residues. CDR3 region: CASSPNRGTRLFF. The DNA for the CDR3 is TGTGCCAGCAGTCCAAACCGGGGGACAAGACTGTTTTTT.

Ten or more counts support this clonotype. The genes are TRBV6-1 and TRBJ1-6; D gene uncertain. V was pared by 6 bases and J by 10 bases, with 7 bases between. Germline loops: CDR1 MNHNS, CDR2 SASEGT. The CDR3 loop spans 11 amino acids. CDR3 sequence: CASRTASPLHF. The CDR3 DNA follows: TGTGCCAGCAGGACCGCATCACCCCTCCACTTT.

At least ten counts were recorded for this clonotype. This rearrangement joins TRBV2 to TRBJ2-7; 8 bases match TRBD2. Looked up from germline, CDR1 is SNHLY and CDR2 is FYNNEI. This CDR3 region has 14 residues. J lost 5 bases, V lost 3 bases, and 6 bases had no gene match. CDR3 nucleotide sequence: TGTGCCAGCAGTGAGGTCGGGGGGGTTCACGAGCAGTACTTC. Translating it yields CASSEVGGVHEQYF.